Below, 10 T cell receptor beta chains from the same sample are listed, as sequenced in a study of shared clonotypes between healthy human individuals. Profiling relied on immunoSEQ multiplex PCR, and the TCRdb table lists in-frame clones only, not all of them. The profile covers 1.6 million or so clones, with about 98.5% appearing a single time and 0.36% taken by the ten largest. Specimen: naive CD4+ T cells sorted from blood. The sample's subset: CD45RA+ positively selected. All receptors derive from a man aged 25 to 40 in good health.

The rearrangement links TRBV5-5 to TRBJ1-3, with D possibly matching TRBD1 (6 bases). Trimming left V 5 bases short and J 3 bases short, with 24 bases between. This CDR3 is 18 amino acids long. Per germline, CDR1 SGHKS and CDR2 YYEKEE (reference sequence). Here the CDR3 reads CASRPVHLQGLGGNTIYF. The CDR3 nucleotides read TGTGCCAGCAGGCCTGTTCATTTACAGGGTCTAGGTGGAAACACCATATATTTT.

The chain recombines TRBV18 with TRBJ2-3; 12 bases map to TRBD2. V shed 2 bases, J shed 6 bases, and the junction held 21 bases outside the gene matches. CDR3 length: 21 amino acids. Germline CDR1 and CDR2: KGHSH and LQKENI. The CDR3 region has the DNA TGTGCCAGCTCACCAGCCACGACGGGGGGCCAGACTAGCGGGAGTACGGATACGCAGTATTTT. It encodes CASSPATTGGQTSGSTDTQYF.

This clone was seen once. The chain is built from TRBV19 and TRBJ1-2; tentative D call: TRBD1 (5 bases). The CDR3 contains 13 residues. Trimming removed 2 bases at V and 6 bases at J, with 10 bases between. Germline CDR1 reads LNHDA; CDR2 reads SQIVND (reference sequence). In nucleotides, the CDR3 is TGTGCCAGTAGTATACGGCAGGGACATGGCTACACCTTC. Its translation is CASSIRQGHGYTF.

The V and J genes are TRBV28 and TRBJ2-3; possible D gene TRBD2, 5 bases. V lost 7 bases and J lost 7, with 21 bases in between. Germline V lookup: CDR1 MDHEN, CDR2 SYDVKM. The length of the CDR3 is 15 residues. The CDR3 loop is CASNLRTGVANTQYF. The DNA of the CDR3 is TGTGCCAGCAACCTCCGGACCGGGGTGGCAAATACGCAGTATTTT. Supplemented by reference TRBV28 and TRBJ2-3, the full variable domain reads DVKVTQSSRYLVKRTGEKVFLECVQDMDHENMFWYRQDPGLGLRLIYFSYDVKMKEKGDIPEGYSVSREKKERFSLILESASTNQTSMYLCASNLRTGVANTQYFGPGTRLTVL.

The V and J genes are TRBV29-1 and TRBJ1-3; D unclear. The CDR3 sequence is 11 residues long. The germline V gene has CDR1 SQVTM and CDR2 ANQGSEA. Trimming stripped 4 bases from V and 4 bases from J, with 5 bases between. The DNA for the CDR3 is TGCAGCGTTGTTATCGGAAACACCATATATTTT. It specifies CSVVIGNTIYF.

The V call is TRBV7-2, the J call TRBJ2-1; the D gene is possibly TRBD1 (7 bases). Germline V gene lookup returns CDR1 SGHTA and CDR2 FQGNSA. The CDR3 is 17 amino acids. Trimming left V 1 base short and J 4 bases short, with 17 bases between. The CDR3 is CASSLVAGKGAYNEQFF. As DNA, the CDR3 is TGTGCCAGCAGCTTAGTTGCGGGAAAGGGGGCTTACAATGAGCAGTTCTTC.

The CDR3 region has the DNA TGTGCCAGCAGCAAGGGGACTACCGGGCCCACAGATACGCAGTATTTT. Translating gives CASSKGTTGPTDTQYF. The rearrangement uses TRBV11-2 and TRBJ2-3; the match to TRBD2 covers 7 bases. With 5 bases clipped from V and 2 bases from J, the junction kept 10 bases outside the gene matches. CDR3 size: 16 residues. Looked up from germline, CDR1 is SGHAT and CDR2 is FQNNGV.

Concerning this clone: The junction does not match germline at one end; this may be a read error. This chain connects TRBV2 to TRBJ1-1; D not resolved. CDR3 length: 12 amino acids. The germline V gene encodes CDR1 SNHLY and CDR2 FYNNEI. CDR3 DNA sequence: TGTGCCAGCGGTGACGTCGCGACTGAAGCTTTCTTT. Protein product: CASGDVATEAFF.

This sequence joins TRBV5-1 and TRBJ1-2; 11 nucleotides agree with TRBD1. The CDR3 has 15 residues. J lost 6 bases, V lost 3 bases, and 7 bases had no gene match. CDR1 is SGHRS and CDR2 is YFSETQ in the germline V gene. The CDR3 reads CASSYGQGAGNGYTF. In DNA form, the CDR3 reads TGCGCCAGCAGCTATGGACAGGGGGCGGGGAATGGCTACACCTTC.

The CDR3 loop reads CSVASRTGWSQYF. The CDR3 region has the DNA TGCAGCGTTGCGTCCCGGACAGGGTGGTCCCAGTACTTC. This rearrangement joins TRBV29-1 to TRBJ2-5, with TRBD1 matching 8 bases. This CDR3 comprises 13 residues. The J segment lost 9 bases and the V segment lost 4 bases, leaving 10 bases of the junction unmatched. The germline V gene encodes CDR1 SQVTM and CDR2 ANQGSEA.